This T cell receptor beta chain is from a study of technical replicates of blood from a handful of donors. Measured with immunoSEQ multiplex PCR; TCRdb has only the in-frame clones, and not every one. The data contain tens of thousands of clones, about 90% of them singletons. This TCR was sampled from a human donor in good health. Sequences were obtained from T cells isolated from PBMCs.

The CDR3 spells CASRETGDQPQHF. CDR3 bases: TGTGCCAGCAGAGAGACAGGCGATCAGCCCCAGCATTTT. The gene calls are TRBV9 and TRBJ1-5, with a tentative D call TRBD1 (6 bases). Germline CDR1 is SGDLS and CDR2 is YYNGEE. This CDR3 has 13 residues. The ends were cut back, 5 bases at V and 5 bases at J, with 11 bases in the middle.